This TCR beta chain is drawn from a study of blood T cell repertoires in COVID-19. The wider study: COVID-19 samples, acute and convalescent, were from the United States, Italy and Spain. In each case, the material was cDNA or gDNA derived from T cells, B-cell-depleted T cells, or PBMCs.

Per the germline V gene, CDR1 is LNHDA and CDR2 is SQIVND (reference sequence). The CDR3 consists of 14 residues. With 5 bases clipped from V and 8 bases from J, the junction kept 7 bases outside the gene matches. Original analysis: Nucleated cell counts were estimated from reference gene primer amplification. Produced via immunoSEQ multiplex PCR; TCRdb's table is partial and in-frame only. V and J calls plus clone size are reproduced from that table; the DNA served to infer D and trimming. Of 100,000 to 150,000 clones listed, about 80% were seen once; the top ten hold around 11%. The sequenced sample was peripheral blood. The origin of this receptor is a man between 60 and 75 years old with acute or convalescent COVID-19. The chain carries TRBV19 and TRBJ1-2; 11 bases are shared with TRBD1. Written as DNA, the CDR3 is TGTGCCAGTAGTCCCCGGACAGGGGGCTTGGGCTACACCTTC. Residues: CASSPRTGGLGYTF.